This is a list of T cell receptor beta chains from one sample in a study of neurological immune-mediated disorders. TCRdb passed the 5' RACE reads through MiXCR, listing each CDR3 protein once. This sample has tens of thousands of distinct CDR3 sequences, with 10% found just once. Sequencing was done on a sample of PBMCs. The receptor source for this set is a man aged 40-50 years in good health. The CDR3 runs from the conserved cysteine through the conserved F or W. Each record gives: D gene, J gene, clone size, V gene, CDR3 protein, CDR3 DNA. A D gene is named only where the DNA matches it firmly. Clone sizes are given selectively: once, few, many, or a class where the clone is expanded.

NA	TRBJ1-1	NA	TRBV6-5	CASSYPNTEAFF	TGTGCCAGCAGTTACCCCAACACTGAAGCTTTCTTT
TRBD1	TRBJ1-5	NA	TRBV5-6	CAGSRQGREVNQPQHF	TGTGCCGGCAGCCGACAGGGACGAGAGGTCAATCAGCCCCAGCATTTT
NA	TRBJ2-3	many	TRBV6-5	CASSYSILQMGSTDTQYF	TGTGCCAGCAGTTACTCGATTCTCCAGATGGGTAGCACAGATACGCAGTATTTT
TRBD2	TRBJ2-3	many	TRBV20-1	CSGVAGAPAPTDTQYF	TGCAGTGGCGTAGCGGGGGCGCCCGCCCCCACAGATACGCAGTATTTT
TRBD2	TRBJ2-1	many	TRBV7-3	CASSLTTTSGSRNEQFF	TGTGCCAGCAGCTTAACAACTACTAGCGGGAGTAGGAATGAGCAGTTCTTC
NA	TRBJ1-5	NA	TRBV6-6	CASRVPGAVNQPQHF	TGTGCCAGCAGAGTACCAGGGGCGGTAAATCAGCCCCAGCATTTT
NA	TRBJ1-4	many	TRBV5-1	CASSLVGVSNEKLFF	TGCGCCAGCAGCTTGGTAGGGGTTTCAAACGAAAAACTGTTTTTT
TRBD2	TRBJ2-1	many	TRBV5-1	CASSLVAGVALTWNEQFF	TGCGCCAGCAGCTTGGTAGCGGGAGTAGCTTTGACTTGGAATGAGCAGTTCTTC
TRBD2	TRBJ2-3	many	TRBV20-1	CSALGDSGGPADTQYF	TGCAGTGCCCTCGGGGATAGCGGGGGCCCCGCGGATACGCAGTATTTT
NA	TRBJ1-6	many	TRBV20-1	CSARDPQGKPLHF	TGCAGTGCTAGAGACCCCCAGGGTAAACCCCTCCACTTT
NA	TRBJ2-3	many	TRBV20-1	CSAPRWGRLTDTQYF	TGCAGTGCTCCACGTTGGGGGAGACTCACAGATACGCAGTATTTT
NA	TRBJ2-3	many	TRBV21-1	CASSKLRSPKGSDTQYF	TGTGCCAGCAGCAAACTTAGGTCTCCGAAGGGGTCAGATACGCAGTATTTT
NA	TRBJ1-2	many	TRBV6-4	CASSPSDSLNGYTF	TGTGCCAGCAGTCCATCTGACAGCCTCAATGGCTACACCTTC
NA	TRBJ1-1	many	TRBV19	CASSVNIGGTEAFF	TGTGCCAGTAGTGTGAACATAGGGGGGACTGAAGCTTTCTTT
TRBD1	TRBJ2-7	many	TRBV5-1	CASSLGGQGYEQYF	TGCGCCAGCAGCTTGGGAGGACAGGGGTACGAGCAGTACTTC
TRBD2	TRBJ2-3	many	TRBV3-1	CASSQDWSGRALGSRTDTQYF	TGTGCCAGCAGCCAAGATTGGAGCGGGAGGGCCCTCGGGAGTCGCACAGATACGCAGTATTTT
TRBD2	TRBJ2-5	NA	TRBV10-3	CAISTGTSGQQETQYF	TGTGCCATCAGTACCGGGACTAGCGGGCAACAAGAGACCCAGTACTTC
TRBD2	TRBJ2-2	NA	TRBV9	CVSAPGLALTGELFF	TGTGTCAGTGCACCGGGACTAGCTCTCACCGGGGAGCTGTTTTTT
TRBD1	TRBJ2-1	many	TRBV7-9	CASSQPGQGVDEQFF	TGTGCCAGCAGCCAGCCGGGACAGGGTGTAGATGAGCAGTTCTTC
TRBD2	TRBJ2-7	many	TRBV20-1	CSARAPRGGNSYEQYF	TGCAGTGCTAGAGCCCCTCGCGGGGGAAACTCCTACGAGCAGTACTTC
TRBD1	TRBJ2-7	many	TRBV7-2	CASSSGTGISYEQYF	TGTGCCAGCAGCTCTGGGACAGGGATCTCCTACGAGCAGTACTTC
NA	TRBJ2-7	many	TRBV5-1	CASSISTGYEQYF	TGCGCCAGCAGTATCTCGACGGGCTACGAGCAGTACTTC
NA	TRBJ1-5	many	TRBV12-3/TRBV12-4	CASSSNTGSVNQPQHF	TGTGCCAGCAGTTCCAATACAGGGTCGGTAAATCAGCCCCAGCATTTT
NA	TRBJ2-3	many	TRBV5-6	CASRSSLSSTDTQYF	TGTGCCAGCAGATCGTCTCTATCTAGCACAGATACGCAGTATTTT
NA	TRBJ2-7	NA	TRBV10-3	CAISEDSSYEQYF	TGTGCCATCAGTGAGGACAGCTCCTACGAGCAGTACTTC
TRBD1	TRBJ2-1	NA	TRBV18	CASSPTAGTGEYNEQFF	TGTGCCAGCTCACCCACGGCCGGGACAGGGGAATACAATGAGCAGTTCTTC
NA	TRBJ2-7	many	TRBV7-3	CASSLNGALVYEQYF	TGTGCCAGCAGCTTAAATGGCGCTTTAGTCTACGAGCAGTACTTC
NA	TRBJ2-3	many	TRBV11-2	CASSQVVGTQYF	TGTGCCAGCAGCCAGGTCGTGGGTACGCAGTATTTT